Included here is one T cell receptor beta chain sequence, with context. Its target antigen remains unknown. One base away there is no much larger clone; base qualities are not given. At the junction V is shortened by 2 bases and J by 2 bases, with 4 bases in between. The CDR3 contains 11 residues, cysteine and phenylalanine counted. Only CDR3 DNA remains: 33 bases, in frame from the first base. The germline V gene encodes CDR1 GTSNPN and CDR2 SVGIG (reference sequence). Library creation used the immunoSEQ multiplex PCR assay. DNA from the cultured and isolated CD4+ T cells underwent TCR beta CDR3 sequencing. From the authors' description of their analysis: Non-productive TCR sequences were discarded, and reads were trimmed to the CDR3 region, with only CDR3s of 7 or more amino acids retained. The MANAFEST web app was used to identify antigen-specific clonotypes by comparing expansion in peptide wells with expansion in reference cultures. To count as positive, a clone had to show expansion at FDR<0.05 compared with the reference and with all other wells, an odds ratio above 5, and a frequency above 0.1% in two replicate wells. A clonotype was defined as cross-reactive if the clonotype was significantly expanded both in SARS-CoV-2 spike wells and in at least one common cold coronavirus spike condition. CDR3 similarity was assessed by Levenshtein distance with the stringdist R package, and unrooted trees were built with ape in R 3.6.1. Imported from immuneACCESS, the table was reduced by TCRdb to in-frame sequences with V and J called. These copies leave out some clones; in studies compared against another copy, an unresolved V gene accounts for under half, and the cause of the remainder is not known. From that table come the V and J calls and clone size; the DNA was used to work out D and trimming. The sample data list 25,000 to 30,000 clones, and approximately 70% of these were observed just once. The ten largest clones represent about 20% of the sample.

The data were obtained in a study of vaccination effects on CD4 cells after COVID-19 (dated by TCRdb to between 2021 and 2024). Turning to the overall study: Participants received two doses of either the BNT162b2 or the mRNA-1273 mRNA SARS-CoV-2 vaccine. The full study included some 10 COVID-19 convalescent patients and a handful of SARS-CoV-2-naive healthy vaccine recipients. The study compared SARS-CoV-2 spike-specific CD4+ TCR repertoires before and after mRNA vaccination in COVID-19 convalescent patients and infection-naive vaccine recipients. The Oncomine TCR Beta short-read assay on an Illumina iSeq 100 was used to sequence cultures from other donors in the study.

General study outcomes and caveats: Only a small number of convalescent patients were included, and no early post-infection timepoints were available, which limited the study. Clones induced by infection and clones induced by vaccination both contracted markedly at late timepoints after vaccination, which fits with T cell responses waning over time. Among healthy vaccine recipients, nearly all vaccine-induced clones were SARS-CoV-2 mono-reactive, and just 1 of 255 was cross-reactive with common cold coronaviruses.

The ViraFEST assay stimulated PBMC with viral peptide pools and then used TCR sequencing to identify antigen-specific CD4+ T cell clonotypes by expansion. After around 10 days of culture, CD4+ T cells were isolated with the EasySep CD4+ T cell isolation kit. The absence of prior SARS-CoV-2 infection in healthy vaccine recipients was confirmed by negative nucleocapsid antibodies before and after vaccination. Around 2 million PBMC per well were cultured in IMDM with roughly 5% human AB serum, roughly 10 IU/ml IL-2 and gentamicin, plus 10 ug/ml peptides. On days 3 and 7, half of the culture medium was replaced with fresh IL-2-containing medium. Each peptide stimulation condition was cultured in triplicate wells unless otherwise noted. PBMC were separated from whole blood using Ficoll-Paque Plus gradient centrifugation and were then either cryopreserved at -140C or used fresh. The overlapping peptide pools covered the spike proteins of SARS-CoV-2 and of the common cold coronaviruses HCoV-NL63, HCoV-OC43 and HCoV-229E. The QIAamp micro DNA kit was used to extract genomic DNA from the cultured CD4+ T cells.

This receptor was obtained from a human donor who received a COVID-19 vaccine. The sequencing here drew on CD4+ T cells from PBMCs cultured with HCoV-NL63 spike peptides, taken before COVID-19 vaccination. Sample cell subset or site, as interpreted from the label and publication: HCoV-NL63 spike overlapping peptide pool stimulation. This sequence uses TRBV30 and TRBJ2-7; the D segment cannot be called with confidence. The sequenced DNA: TGTGCCTGGAGTAGGCCCTACGAGCAGTACTTC. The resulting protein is CAWSRPYEQYF.